The T cell receptor (beta chain) under discussion was sequenced for a study of T cell responses to AZD1222 COVID-19 vaccine. Regarding the study as a whole: Spike-specific TCRs gained breadth and depth after people received two AZD1222 doses.

Data came from immunoSEQ multiplex PCR; TCRdb stores just in-frame clones and leaves some out. The table includes roughly 180,000 clones, around 87% detected once. Trimming took off 6 bases at V and 1 base at J, with 16 bases between the two ends. Germline V gives CDR1 SGHRS, CDR2 YFSETQ. CDR3 length equals 16 residues. Remarks on this clone: What it binds is unknown.

The sample was peripheral blood, taken on day 0 of MenACWY control vaccination. This clonotype originated in an adult in good health. V gene TRBV5-1 combines with J gene TRBJ2-2; possibly TRBD1 for D (6 bases). Here the CDR3 reads CASTLLWGQNTGELFF. The CDR3, as DNA: TGCGCCAGCACCCTTTTGTGGGGGCAGAACACCGGGGAGCTGTTTTTT.